This entry describes one T cell receptor beta chain. It has no known antigen specificity. Because the CDR3's place on the DNA is in doubt, the DNA is left out and the CDR3 is given as listed by TCRdb. The cohort comprised hundreds of healthy bone marrow donors. Cohort members were all nominally healthy when sampled, although unrecorded immune exposures were likely present. The donor tested CMV seropositive, placing the donor among the approximately 290 seropositive members of the cohort. Each donor provided a peripheral blood sample, and peripheral blood mononuclear cells were used for TCR beta sequencing. Genomic DNA extraction from the blood cell samples was performed with the Qiagen DNeasy Blood Extraction Kit. This entry belongs to a study of cytomegalovirus exposure and HLA in healthy donors (dated by TCRdb to 2017 to 2019). As for the study more broadly: An earlier analysis of some 500 of the donors reported about 250 Gb of sequence data and 100 million to 140 million unique TCR beta sequences from roughly 200 million T cells. Along with the roughly 670-subject first cohort, a separate validation cohort of 120 different subjects was used. The study used immunosequencing to profile the T cell repertoires of around 600 subjects and linked those repertoires to cytomegalovirus serostatus. The later analysis used no new phenotypic data to find candidate immune exposures, relying instead on TCR beta sequences and their occurrence across donors. A later genetic analysis took genome-wide SNP genotypes for about 60% of the roughly 670 donors and used that subset as a discovery cohort. To predict cytomegalovirus infection status, the study combined high-throughput TCR immunosequencing, statistical association of individual TCRs with disease status, and machine learning. Donor age, sex, ethnicity and CMV serostatus were compiled alongside the repertoire data. Because of strong linkage in the cohort, roughly five DR-DQ haplotypes were treated as single units for association and clustering. Class I and class II HLA loci were covered by the typing at four-digit resolution. Among roughly 400 genotyped donors of the cohort, an average of around 240,000 unique TCR beta nucleotide sequences was sequenced per donor, of which roughly 17% were non-productive. The aim of the study was to test whether cataloging public T cell receptors could identify signatures of past pathogen exposure. To study patterns of TCR occurrence, a later analysis re-analyzed previously published TCR beta repertoires from around 700 donors and added high-resolution HLA genotyping. The number of typed donors differed by locus: roughly 629-630 for A, B, C, DRB1 and DQB1; 500 to 550 for DQA1; approximately 600 for DPA1; and roughly 490 for DPB1. In an earlier analysis of more than 550 of the donors, high-throughput TCR beta sequencing was used to judge whether each TCR beta V gene segment behaved as functional or pseudogenic. Around 330 gigabases of sequencing data and approximately 91 million unique TCR sequences made up an early release that covered approximately 700 HLA-typed donors. Among the roughly 400 genotyped donors, 75% to 90% belonged to the genetic ancestry cluster associated with self-reported Caucasian donors. All discovery cohort repertoires had been generated on a single sequencing platform. General conclusions and limits of the study: In an earlier analysis of some 500 of the donors, most TCR beta V segments were observed in productive rearrangements about 87% or about 30% of the time, broadly matching IMGT annotations. Because counts were too low, more than 15 rarely observed V segments, including chromosome 9 orphons, were excluded from the earlier analysis of 587 of the donors. A further reported finding was that TCR beta sequences accurately predicted the HLA-A and HLA-B alleles for most subjects in the first cohort. Roughly uniform sequencing depth across donors was assumed in presence/absence analyses, although this assumption may not hold. Most TCR sequences were observed very rarely across donors, whereas some public TCRs were present in many individuals. A group of highly shared sequence variants was considered likely to be a technical artifact of the sequencing pipeline. A few of the identified cytomegalovirus-associated TCR beta chains were confirmed in vitro to be specific for cytomegalovirus antigens. Specific HLA alleles were associated with 15,000 to 20,000 TCR beta sequences at a false discovery rate of 0.05 in a later analysis. In a later analysis, HLA-associated TCR beta chains showed more clonal expansion and lower generation probabilities than non-associated chains that were equally common. Assigning TCR associations to individual alleles was difficult when HLA alleles, especially DR and DQ, strongly co-occurred. In a later genetic analysis, a missense DCLRE1C variant was associated with V-gene and J-gene trimming of TCR beta chains, and the association was replicated in an independent cohort. CMV serostatus was the only immune exposure information available for the cohort. Cytomegalovirus status was reported to be diagnosed by the classifier with high specificity and sensitivity in both the original and validation cohorts. In a later analysis, several top co-occurrence clusters were reported to appear linked to parvovirus B19, influenza, CMV and Epstein-Barr virus. In a later analysis, most CMV-associated TCR beta chains were found to appear HLA-restricted, with HLA associations seemingly driven largely by CMV exposure. A total of 164 TCR beta chains were listed by the study as associated with cytomegalovirus. Only TCR beta chains were sequenced in this cohort, and the absence of alpha or paired-chain data limited detectable features. According to the authors, the approach could potentially be generalized to other disease states and immunological phenotypes. In a later analysis, TCR association rates were found to vary across HLA loci, with the most associated TCRs seen for DRB1 alleles and the fewest for HLA-C alleles. According to a later genetic analysis, donors in an Asian-associated ancestry cluster had fewer N-insertions in productive TCRs than the roughly 670-donor mean. HLA typing was unavailable for some donors at each locus, so association tests used only the typed subset. Correlated functional status among segregating V segments might be attributable to linkage disequilibrium, but an unknown experimental factor could not be ruled out.

The protocol used for the library was the immunoSEQ multiplex PCR assay. The multiplex PCR relied on a mix of 60 forward primers for TCR Vbeta segments and 13 reverse primers for TCR Jbeta segments. The CDR3 region of rearranged TCR beta genes was amplified from genomic DNA with a multiplex PCR assay. The Illumina HiSeq System was used to sequence the amplified TCR beta libraries as 87-base-pair reads. Per the original workflow: A later analysis tallied 75 million to 95 million unique TCR beta chains across the 666 repertoires, and about 10 million of those chains were shared by two or more donors. To remove PCR and sequencing errors, raw reads were error-corrected and collapsed into unique sequences using a nearest-neighbor algorithm that merged closely related sequences. Alignment of CDR3 sequences to IMGT reference sequences was used to assign V, D and J gene segments. Each retained sequence needed at least a six-nucleotide match to both a V gene segment and a J gene segment. A rearrangement was called productive if the CDR3 had no stop codons and remained in frame with V and J, and every other rearrangement was called non-productive. CDR3 was defined according to IMGT convention as the region running from the second conserved V-encoded cysteine to the conserved J-encoded phenylalanine. The earlier analysis of fewer than 750 of the donors excluded sequences that lacked an unambiguous match to a single V gene segment. In an earlier analysis of about 590 of the donors, a V segment was called functional when productive rearrangements were above 56.7%, and segregating when the standard deviation between donors exceeded 5%. A statistical classification framework was built for diagnosing cytomegalovirus status from the catalog of TCR beta chain sequences. In a later analysis, V and J genes were assigned by comparing TCR nucleotide sequences against IMGT/GENE-DB human TR gene sequences. A later analysis assigned CDR3 sequences and most-parsimonious VDJ recombination scenarios with the TCRdist pipeline. In a later analysis, each TCR beta chain was defined by its CDR3 amino acid sequence together with its V-gene family, and reads without a unique V-gene family were excluded. As a way to deal with suspected cross-contamination and a sequencing artifact, a later analysis dropped more than 500 nucleotide sequences that were highly shared and had low generation probability. In a later analysis, a clonal expansion index was calculated for each public chain from normalized within-repertoire ranks of inferred template counts. Generation probabilities in a later analysis came from a VDJ recombination model fitted to out-of-frame rearrangements, and those results were checked against IGoR. A later analysis scored TCR-TCR, TCR-HLA and TCR-CMV co-occurrence with hypergeometric tests, applying a repertoire-size bias correction to TCR pairs. False discovery rates were estimated in a later analysis by permuting HLA or CMV assignments 20 times. In a later analysis, co-occurring TCRs were grouped using DBSCAN, with TCRdist sequence similarity added in when clustering inside HLA-allele-positive subsets. For co-occurrence clustering, repertoires with fewer than 30,000 or more than 120,000 public chains were excluded, along with a handful of repertoires with anomalous nucleotide sharing. In TCRdb, the immuneACCESS table is reduced to in-frame sequences with V and J assigned. These tables do not hold every clone; where another copy was compared, an unresolved V gene accounts for under half, and the others remain unexplained. That table gives V, J and clone size, and the DNA gave D and trimming. This sample is represented by around 150,000 clones; about 79% of them were singletons. 1.8% of the sample rests with the top ten.

The receptor was isolated from a female donor in good health and CMV-seropositive. Specimen: PBMCs.

The CDR3 region reads CASSFFGEGAGSPLHF. The chain couples TRBV28 to TRBJ1-6; the D segment call TRBD1 is taken from the table without a DNA check. Including the terminal cysteine and phenylalanine, the CDR3 comprises 16 residues. As encoded in the germline V gene, CDR1 is MDHEN while CDR2 is SYDVKM.